This passage covers 9 T cell receptor beta chains from one sample sequenced in a study of siplizumab effects on memory and regulatory T cells. Libraries were prepared by immunoSEQ multiplex PCR; TCRdb keeps only in-frame clonotypes and omits some of them. This sample carries fewer than 120,000 clones, about nine tenths of them seen once, and the ten largest clones take under 1.5%. The sample was CD4+ T cells sorted from blood. These receptors were collected from a human donor in good health.

The genes are TRBV6-6 and TRBJ1-1; 7 bases map to TRBD1. With 2 bases clipped from V and 11 bases from J, the junction kept 11 bases outside the gene matches. CDR1 is MNHNY and CDR2 is SVGAGI in the germline V gene (reference sequence). The CDR3 sequence is 14 residues long. CDR3 in amino acids: CASSYQGGGTRAFF. CDR3 coding DNA: TGTGCCAGCAGTTACCAGGGGGGGGGCACAAGGGCTTTCTTT.

The genes are TRBV6-1 and TRBJ2-7, with TRBD2 identical over 9 bases. The CDR3 is 15 amino acids. The germline V gene has CDR1 MNHNS and CDR2 SASEGT. With V trimmed by 1 base and J by 3 bases, 4 bases remained unmatched. The CDR3 coding sequence is TGTGCCAGCAGTGAAGGATTAGCGGGAGTCTACGAGCAGTACTTC. Translation gives CASSEGLAGVYEQYF.

The chain combines TRBV18 with TRBJ1-4, with D unresolved. The CDR3 runs 17 residues. The V end was cut by 5 bases, the J end by 0 bases, with 16 bases between. Germline CDR1 reads KGHSH; CDR2 reads LQKENI. The DNA of the CDR3 is TGTGCCAGCTCAACCGGGGAGTGGTGGGCAACTAATGAAAAACTGTTTTTT. Its translation is CASSTGEWWATNEKLFF.

The CDR3 nucleotides are TGTGCCAGCAGTTGGGACTCCTCCTACGAGCAGTACTTC. Residues: CASSWDSSYEQYF. The gene calls are TRBV6-1 and TRBJ2-7; possibly TRBD2 for D (6 bases). There are 13 residues in the CDR3. V was trimmed by 5 bases and J by 0 bases, leaving 8 bases between them. Looked up from germline, CDR1 is MNHNS and CDR2 is SASEGT.

This chain uses TRBV10-3 with TRBJ2-5, with 14 bases matching TRBD2. The germline CDR1 and CDR2 sequences are ENHRY and SYGVKD. V trimming: 8 bases; J trimming: 1 base; junction bases outside the gene matches: 0. The CDR3 is made up of 14 amino acids. The CDR3 spells CAIGTSGGQETQYF. The CDR3 DNA follows: TGTGCCATCGGGACTAGCGGGGGCCAAGAGACCCAGTACTTC.

The V and J genes are TRBV5-4 and TRBJ2-5, with D maybe TRBD1 (6 bases). Germline V gives CDR1 SGHNT, CDR2 YYREEE (reference sequence). With 0 bases removed from V and 3 bases from J, the gap between germline ends came to 9 bases. The CDR3 is 14 amino acids. CDR3 residues: CASSLGGLEETQYF. The CDR3 nucleotides are TGTGCCAGCAGCTTGGGGGGGCTGGAAGAGACCCAGTACTTC. Filled out from reference TRBV5-4 and TRBJ2-5, the complete variable domain reads ETGVTQSPTHLIKTRGQQVTLRCSSQSGHNTVSWYQQALGQGPQFIFQYYREEENGRGNFPPRFSGLQFPNYSSELNVNALELDDSALYLCASSLGGLEETQYFGPGTRLLVL.

The rearrangement uses TRBV18 and TRBJ2-1; 8 nucleotides match TRBD1. The CDR3 runs 17 residues. Germline V gene data show CDR1 as KGHSH and CDR2 as LQKENI. The V gene end was trimmed by 1 base and the J gene end by 8 bases; junction bases not matched to a gene: 13. CDR3 sequence: CASSPQFSGQVLDEQFF. The CDR3 region has the DNA TGTGCCAGCTCACCACAGTTTTCGGGACAGGTTCTGGATGAGCAGTTCTTC.

This chain uses TRBV11-2 with TRBJ2-3; 9 bases map to TRBD1. CDR1 and CDR2 from the germline V gene are SGHAT and FQNNGV. Trimming removed 4 bases from V and 5 bases from J; junction bases left unmatched: 7. The CDR3 covers 15 residues. The CDR3 reads CASSSNRGLGDTQYF. For the CDR3, the DNA is TGTGCCAGCAGCTCCAACAGGGGGCTGGGAGATACGCAGTATTTT.

The chain's CDR3 is CASRRSGTGDSGELFF. The CDR3 nucleotides are TGTGCCAGCAGGCGTTCCGGGACAGGGGATTCCGGGGAGCTGTTTTTT. This chain links TRBV7-9 with TRBJ2-2; 10 nucleotides match TRBD1. Trimming at V came to 6 bases and at J to 6 bases, leaving 10 bases not matched to a gene. Looked up from germline, CDR1 is SEHNR and CDR2 is FQNEAQ (reference sequence). The CDR3 contains 16 residues.